The present entry profiles one T cell receptor beta chain with its context. This record belongs to a study of CD8+ T cells in alopecia areata. TCR sequencing used cDNA made by reverse transcription of extracted RNA. Clones were read by immunoSEQ multiplex PCR, and TCRdb kept only the in-frame ones, dropping some. Found here are about 140,000 clones, roughly 50% of them singletons; the top ten hold 4.8%. This CDR3 contains 14 residues. CDR1 is MGHRA, CDR2 YSYEKL, per germline. With 4 bases removed from V and 1 base from J, the gap between germline ends came to 10 bases. The TCR was taken from a human donor in good health. Sequenced sample: CD4+ T cells sorted from blood. The chain combines TRBV4-1 with TRBJ2-5, with D perhaps matching TRBD1 or TRBD2 (5 bases each). CDR3 region: CASSPYGGQETQYF. The CDR3 nucleotides read TGCGCCAGCAGCCCGTATGGGGGCCAAGAGACCCAGTACTTC.